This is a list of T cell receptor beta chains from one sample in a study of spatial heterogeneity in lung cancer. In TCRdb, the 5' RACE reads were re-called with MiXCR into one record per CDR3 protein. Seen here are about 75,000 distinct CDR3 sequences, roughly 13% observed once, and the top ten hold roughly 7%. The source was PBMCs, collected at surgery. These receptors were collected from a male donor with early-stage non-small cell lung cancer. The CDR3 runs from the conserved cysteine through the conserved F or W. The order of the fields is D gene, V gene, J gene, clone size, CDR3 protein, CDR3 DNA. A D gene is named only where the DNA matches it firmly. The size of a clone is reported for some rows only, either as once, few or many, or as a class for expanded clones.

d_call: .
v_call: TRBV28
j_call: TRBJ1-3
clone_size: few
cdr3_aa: CASLGEGSSGNTIYF
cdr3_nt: TGTGCCAGCTTAGGCGAGGGCTCCTCTGGAAACACCATATATTTT

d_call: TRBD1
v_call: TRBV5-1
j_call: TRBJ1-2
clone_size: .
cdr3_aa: CASSLLTGTDFLRGYTF
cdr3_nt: TGCGCCAGCAGCTTGCTAACCGGGACAGACTTCCTGAGGGGCTACACCTTC

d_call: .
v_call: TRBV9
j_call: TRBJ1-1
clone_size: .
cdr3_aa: CASSPEQGRYTEAFF
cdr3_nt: TGTGCCAGCAGCCCGGAACAGGGTAGGTACACTGAAGCTTTCTTT

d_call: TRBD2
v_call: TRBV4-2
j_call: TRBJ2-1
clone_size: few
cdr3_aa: CASSQPVAGGRNNEQFF
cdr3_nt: TGTGCCAGCAGCCAACCTGTAGCGGGAGGGCGGAACAATGAGCAGTTCTTC

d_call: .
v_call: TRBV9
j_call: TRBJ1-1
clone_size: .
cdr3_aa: CASSVVGPMNTEAFF
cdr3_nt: TGTGCCAGCAGCGTAGTGGGCCCCATGAACACTGAAGCTTTCTTT

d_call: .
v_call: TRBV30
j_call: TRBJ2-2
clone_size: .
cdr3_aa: CAWSAGSWTGELFF
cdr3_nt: TGTGCCTGGAGTGCGGGATCTTGGACCGGGGAGCTGTTTTTT

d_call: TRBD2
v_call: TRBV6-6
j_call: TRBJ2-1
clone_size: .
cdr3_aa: CASSQGLAGGPRNEQFF
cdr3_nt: TGTGCCAGCAGTCAAGGCCTAGCGGGAGGGCCTCGAAATGAGCAGTTCTTC

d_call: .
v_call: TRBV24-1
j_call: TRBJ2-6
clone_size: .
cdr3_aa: CATKGANVLTF
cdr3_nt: TGTGCCACCAAAGGGGCCAACGTCCTGACTTTC

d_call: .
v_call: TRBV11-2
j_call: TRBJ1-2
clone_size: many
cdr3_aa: CASRDIRGGLDYGYTF
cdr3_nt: TGTGCCAGCAGAGACATAAGGGGGGGTCTGGACTATGGCTACACCTTC

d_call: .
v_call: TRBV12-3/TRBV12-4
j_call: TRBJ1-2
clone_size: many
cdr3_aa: CASSLSGNGYTF
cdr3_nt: TGTGCCAGCAGTTTATCTGGGAATGGCTACACCTTC

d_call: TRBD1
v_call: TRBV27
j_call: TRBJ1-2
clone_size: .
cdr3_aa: CASSYRDRGNGYTF
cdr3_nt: TGTGCCAGCAGTTACCGGGACAGGGGTAACGGCTACACCTTC

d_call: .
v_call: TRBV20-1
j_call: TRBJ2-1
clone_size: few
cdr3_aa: CSARDTRVNEQFF
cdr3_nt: TGCAGTGCTAGAGATACGAGGGTCAATGAGCAGTTCTTC

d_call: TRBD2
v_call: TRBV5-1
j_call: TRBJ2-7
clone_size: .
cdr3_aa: CASQPTSGSFYEQYF
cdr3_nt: TGCGCCAGCCAACCTACTAGCGGGAGTTTCTACGAGCAGTACTTC

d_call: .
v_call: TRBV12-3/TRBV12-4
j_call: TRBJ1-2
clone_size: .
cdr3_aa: CASSLPSGKWGYGYTF
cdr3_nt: TGTGCCAGCAGTTTACCGTCAGGAAAATGGGGCTATGGCTACACCTTC

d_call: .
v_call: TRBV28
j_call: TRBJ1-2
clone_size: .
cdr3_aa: CASSIGGDLPYGYTF
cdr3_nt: TGTGCCAGCAGTATAGGTGGGGACTTACCCTATGGCTACACCTTC

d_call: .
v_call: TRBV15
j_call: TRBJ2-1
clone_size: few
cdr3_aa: CASGSYNEQFF
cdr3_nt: TGTGCCTCCGGCTCCTACAATGAGCAGTTCTTC

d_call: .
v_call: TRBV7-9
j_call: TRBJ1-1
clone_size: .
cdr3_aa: CASSLSIQGEAFF
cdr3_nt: TGTGCCAGCAGCCTTAGCATACAGGGTGAAGCTTTCTTT

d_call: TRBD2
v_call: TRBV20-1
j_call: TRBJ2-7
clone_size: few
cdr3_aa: CSVGTSGRNEQYF
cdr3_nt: TGCAGTGTGGGGACTAGCGGGAGGAATGAGCAGTACTTC

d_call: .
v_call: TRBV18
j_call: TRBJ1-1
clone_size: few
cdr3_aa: CASSLGLVGNTEAFF
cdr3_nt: TGTGCCAGCTCCCTGGGTTTGGTGGGTAACACTGAAGCTTTCTTT

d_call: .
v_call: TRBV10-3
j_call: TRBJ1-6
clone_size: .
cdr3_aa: CATRRSETNSPLHF
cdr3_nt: TGTGCCACCAGACGGTCGGAAACTAATTCACCCCTCCACTTT

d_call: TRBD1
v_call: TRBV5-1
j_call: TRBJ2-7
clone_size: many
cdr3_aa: CASSFDRGNSYKQYF
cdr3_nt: TGCGCCAGCAGCTTTGACAGGGGAAACTCGTACAAGCAGTACTTC

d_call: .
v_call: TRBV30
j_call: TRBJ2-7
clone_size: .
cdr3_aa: CAWSRLTYAEQYF
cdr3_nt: TGTGCCTGGAGTAGACTGACCTACGCCGAGCAGTACTTC

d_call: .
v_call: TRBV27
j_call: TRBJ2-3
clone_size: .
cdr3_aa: CASSSPSGTDTQYF
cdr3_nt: TGTGCCAGCAGCTCCCCCTCGGGAACAGATACGCAGTATTTT